Listed here is a single T cell receptor beta chain. This specimen comes from a study of blood T cells in healthy people across ages. Germline V lookup: CDR1 ENHRY, CDR2 SYGVKD. The CDR3 is 16 residues long. V lost 6 bases and J lost 10; bases outside the gene matches: 10. A sample-barcoded 5' primer and a J-beta primer mix were used in a second PCR of about 7 to 12 cycles. TCRdb called the 5' RACE reads again in MiXCR, with one record for every CDR3 protein. The table has 550,000 to 650,000 distinct CDR3 sequences, about a quarter seen once. Separately, the same data were catalogued under a study of T cells of mothers and their children. As reported in that work: Study donors consisted of three healthy Caucasian mothers and their six children. A second PCR was performed with the M1S primer. This primer added sample barcodes and 2-4 random nucleotides. Whether related or unrelated, pairs show similar shaping of TCR recombination output by thymic selection.

The chain employs TRBV10-3 and TRBJ2-1; 15 positions match TRBD2. This clonotype originated in a boy aged 2 to 9 in good health. Sequenced material: blood. The DNA of the CDR3 is TGTGCCATCAGCTTTTCCAGGACTAGCGGGGGGGTAGAGCAGTTCTTC. It yields the protein CAISFSRTSGGVEQFF.